The 29 T cell receptor beta chains below were found in one sample sequenced in a study of blood T cell repertoires in COVID-19. Assay used: immunoSEQ multiplex PCR; TCRdb lists only in-frame clones, some missing. The sample consists of around 250,000 clones, 75% to 90% of them appearing once. Sequencing was done on a sample of peripheral blood. The source is a human donor in a cohort sampled during active COVID-19.

This rearrangement joins TRBV2 to TRBJ2-2; TRBD2 might be the D (6 bases). The germline V gene has CDR1 SNHLY and CDR2 FYNNEI. The CDR3 length is 16 residues. Trimming took off 1 base at V and 2 bases at J, with 11 bases between the two ends. DNA for the CDR3: TGTGCCAGCAGTGAAGAGGACTACCTCAACACCGGGGAGCTGTTTTTT. It is translated as CASSEEDYLNTGELFF.

The chain links TRBV5-1 to TRBJ2-3, with 9 bases aligning to TRBD2. This CDR3 region has 16 residues. J lost 0 bases, V lost 4 bases, and 6 bases had no gene match. In germline, CDR1 is SGHRS, CDR2 YFSETQ. CDR3 DNA: TGCGCCAGCAGCCCCCGAGCGGGAGGAAGCACAGATACGCAGTATTTT. Residues: CASSPRAGGSTDTQYF.

The genes are TRBV7-2 and TRBJ1-2; D uncertain. Trimming removed 3 bases from V and 1 base from J, with 12 bases in between. The CDR3 has 15 amino acids. Germline CDR1 is SGHTA and CDR2 is FQGNSA. The CDR3 here is CASSFLGSLNYGYTF. The CDR3 DNA reads TGTGCCAGCAGCTTCCTGGGCAGTCTTAACTATGGCTACACCTTC.

This clone appeared a single time. The chain recombines TRBV10-3 with TRBJ1-5, with TRBD1 matching over 10 bases. V lost 3 bases to trimming and J lost 5 bases; unmatched junction nucleotides: 7. Germline CDR1 is ENHRY and CDR2 is SYGVKD. This CDR3 is 16 amino acids long. CDR3 coding DNA: TGTGCCATCAGTGAACAACTGGGACAGGGGCATCAGCCCCAGCATTTT. This encodes CAISEQLGQGHQPQHF.

The gene calls are TRBV11-2 and TRBJ2-7; 7 nucleotides agree with TRBD1. The V segment lost 1 base and the J segment 3 bases; nucleotides outside the gene matches: 0. Germline CDR1 and CDR2: SGHAT and FQNNGV. The CDR3 length is 13 residues. The CDR3 DNA follows: TGTGCCAGCAGCTTAGGGACAGGCTACGAGCAGTACTTC. This sequence encodes CASSLGTGYEQYF.

The rearrangement links TRBV2 to TRBJ1-1; a possible D gene is TRBD1 (6 bases). Germline V gene sequence: CDR1 SNHLY, CDR2 FYNNEI. The CDR3 covers 16 residues. Trimming removed 5 bases at V and 1 base at J, with 17 bases between. The CDR3 DNA reads as TGTGCCAGCAGTTCCGGGACACCATTTAAGAACACTGAAGCTTTCTTT. This encodes CASSSGTPFKNTEAFF.

The chain employs TRBV3-1 (or the pseudogene TRBV3-2) and TRBJ1-4, with 7 bases matching TRBD1. From germline, CDR1 is LGHDT and CDR2 YNNKEL (reference sequence). The CDR3 has 13 amino acids. V shed 8 bases, J shed 8 bases, and the junction held 8 bases outside the gene matches. CDR3: CASRRQGYEKLFF. DNA for the CDR3: TGTGCCAGCCGAAGACAGGGTTACGAAAAACTGTTTTTT.

This clone was recorded once. The V gene is TRBV6-2 or TRBV6-3, the J gene TRBJ2-5; 9 bases agree with TRBD1. Trimming cost V 2 bases and J 2 bases; bases outside gene matches: 6. Germline V lookup: CDR1 MNHEY, CDR2 SVGEGT. The CDR3 length is 16 residues. CDR3 in amino acids: CASSYPPGQGQETQYF. The CDR3 nucleotides read TGTGCCAGCAGTTACCCGCCGGGACAGGGACAAGAGACCCAGTACTTC.

This rearrangement joins TRBV4-1 to TRBJ1-4; D is uncertain. The CDR3 length is 20 residues. V lost 0 bases and J lost 0, with 20 bases in between. Germline V lookup: CDR1 MGHRA, CDR2 YSYEKL. CDR3 DNA: TGCGCCAGCAGCCAAGATCCTCGGCAGGACTTTCCGGCAACTAATGAAAAACTGTTTTTT. It specifies CASSQDPRQDFPATNEKLFF.

This clone was seen a few times. The CDR3 nucleotides read TGTGCCAGCATTACGGCTAGCGCATACGAGCAGTACTTC. It yields the protein CASITASAYEQYF. The chain has TRBV2 and TRBJ2-7; the D gene is possibly TRBD2 (6 bases). The germline gives CDR1 SNHLY, CDR2 FYNNEI. The CDR3 has 13 residues. Trimming stripped 7 bases from V and 4 bases from J, with 14 bases between.

The chain combines TRBV9 with TRBJ1-3; a weak D match, TRBD1 (5 bases). V lost 0 bases and J 3 bases, leaving 10 bases between the germline ends. This CDR3 comprises 15 residues. Germline CDR1 is SGDLS and CDR2 is YYNGEE. CDR3 sequence (DNA): TGTGCCAGCAGCGTAGGCGGGGGTAATGGAAACACCATATATTTT. It codes for CASSVGGGNGNTIYF.

The chain has TRBV7-2 and TRBJ2-2; D is unclear. Trimming stripped 2 bases from V and 1 base from J, with 5 bases between. The germline gives CDR1 SGHTA, CDR2 FQGNSA. This CDR3 is 14 amino acids long. The CDR3 sequence: CASSLFGNTGELFF. The CDR3 DNA follows: TGTGCCAGCAGCTTATTCGGGAACACCGGGGAGCTGTTTTTT.

The rearrangement joins TRBV7-3 to TRBJ1-1; 9 nucleotides line up with TRBD1. The CDR3 is 18 residues long. The V gene's germline CDR1 is SGHTA and CDR2 FQGTGA. V lost 1 base and J lost 4; bases outside the gene matches: 13. CDR3 sequence: CASSLRAGTGSLSTEAFF. The CDR3 DNA follows: TGTGCCAGCAGCTTAAGGGCCGGGACAGGGTCCCTCAGCACTGAAGCTTTCTTT.

The genes are TRBV7-2 and TRBJ1-4; D might be TRBD1 (6 bases). Germline V lookup: CDR1 SGHTA, CDR2 FQGNSA. This CDR3 is built from 13 residues. Between the trimmed V and J ends, which lost 1 base and 7 bases, there was a span of 7 bases. DNA of the CDR3: TGTGCCAGCAGCTTAGTCAGGGGTGAAAAACTGTTTTTT. This gives the protein CASSLVRGEKLFF.

The J gene is TRBJ1-1, the V gene TRBV14, with D possibly being TRBD1 (5 bases). Germline CDR1 is SGHDN and CDR2 is FVKESK. The CDR3 is made up of 17 amino acids. V dropped 6 bases and J dropped 0 bases, with 20 bases sitting between them. CDR3 region: CASRKIQGFSMNTEAFF. CDR3 bases: TGTGCCAGCAGGAAGATCCAGGGTTTTTCCATGAACACTGAAGCTTTCTTT.

The chain has TRBV7-3 and TRBJ2-1, with 11 bases lining up with TRBD2. Germline V lookup: CDR1 SGHTA, CDR2 FQGTGA. V trimming: 1 base; J trimming: 7 bases; junction bases outside the gene matches: 3. The length of the CDR3 is 15 residues. CDR3 amino acids: CASSLRLAGRNEQFF. The CDR3 DNA sequence: TGTGCCAGCAGCTTAAGACTAGCGGGGCGGAATGAGCAGTTCTTC.

This chain uses TRBV5-1 with TRBJ1-1; the match to TRBD1 covers 8 bases. CDR1 is SGHRS and CDR2 is YFSETQ in the germline V gene. CDR3 size: 17 residues. With V trimmed by 4 bases and J by 0 bases, 11 bases remained unmatched. CDR3 in amino acids: CASSHDRGFFMNTEAFF. The CDR3 nucleotides are TGCGCCAGCAGCCACGACAGGGGATTTTTTATGAACACTGAAGCTTTCTTT.

J is TRBJ1-5 and V is TRBV2; 7 bases fit TRBD1. The CDR3 is 16 residues long. CDR1 is SNHLY, CDR2 FYNNEI, per germline. J gave up 5 bases and V 6 bases, and 13 bases lay outside the gene matches. CDR3: CASRLRTGTKDQPQHF. The CDR3 region has the DNA TGTGCCAGCAGGCTTCGGACAGGTACAAAGGATCAGCCCCAGCATTTT. The full variable domain, rest sourced from reference TRBV2 and TRBJ1-5, is EPEVTQTPSHQVTQMGQEVILRCVPISNHLYFYWYRQILGQKVEFLVSFYNNEISEKSEIFDDQFSVERPDGSNFTLKIRSTKLEDSAMYFCASRLRTGTKDQPQHFGDGTRLSIL.

CDR3 bases: TGTGCCAGCAGTTACGGGCAGGGGGATGGCTACACCTTC. Translating it yields CASSYGQGDGYTF. V usage is TRBV6-6 and J usage is TRBJ1-2; 7 nucleotides agree with TRBD1. V shed 2 bases, J shed 6 bases, and the junction held 3 bases outside the gene matches. CDR1 and CDR2 from the germline V gene are MNHNY and SVGAGI (reference sequence). This CDR3 is 13 amino acids long.

The V gene is TRBV5-1, the J gene TRBJ2-2; the match to TRBD1 covers 10 bases. The length of the CDR3 is 17 residues. Unmatched junction bases numbered 8, after V lost 1 base and J lost 5 bases. Germline CDR1 reads SGHRS; CDR2 reads YFSETQ. CDR3 in DNA: TGCGCCAGCAGCTTGACTGAGCGACAGGGGGCTACCGGGGAGCTGTTTTTT. This sequence encodes CASSLTERQGATGELFF.

This chain joins TRBV18 and TRBJ2-7; TRBD2 matches at 7 bases. The CDR3 has 13 residues. V dropped 2 bases and J dropped 3; count of bases not matched to a gene: 1. The germline V gene encodes CDR1 KGHSH and CDR2 LQKENI. DNA of the CDR3: TGTGCCAGCTCACCAGGGGGGGACTACGAGCAGTACTTC. Amino acids: CASSPGGDYEQYF.

This clone came up once. The chain employs TRBV5-6 and TRBJ2-5; 10 bases align to TRBD2. With 4 bases clipped from V and 4 bases from J, the junction kept 7 bases outside the gene matches. This CDR3 has 15 residues. The germline CDR1 and CDR2 sequences are SGHDT and YYEEEE. The CDR3 coding sequence is TGTGCCAGCAGCAACAGCGGGAGGGCCTTAGAGACCCAGTACTTC. It specifies CASSNSGRALETQYF.

The V gene is TRBV12-3 or TRBV12-4, the J gene TRBJ1-4; possible D gene TRBD1, 5 bases. Between the trimmed V and J ends, which lost 5 bases and 7 bases, there was a span of 11 bases. The CDR3 totals 13 residues. The CDR3 region has the DNA TGTGCCAGCAGTCCTGGGACTGCTGAAAAACTGTTTTTT. This sequence encodes CASSPGTAEKLFF.

J is TRBJ1-5 and V is TRBV7-9; D might be TRBD1 (6 bases). Per the germline V gene, CDR1 is SEHNR and CDR2 is FQNEAQ (reference sequence). V dropped 5 bases and J dropped 1 base, with 12 bases sitting between them. The CDR3 loop spans 15 amino acids. In DNA, the CDR3 is TGTGCCAGCAGCCCCGAGGGGGGGAGCAATCAGCCCCAGCATTTT. This translates into CASSPEGGSNQPQHF.

This chain's CDR3 is CASSFPGLSYNEQFF. The CDR3 nucleotides are TGTGCCAGCAGTTTCCCGGGACTCAGCTACAATGAGCAGTTCTTC. The chain carries TRBV27 and TRBJ2-1, with TRBD2 as a possible D gene (6 bases). Germline CDR1 is MNHEY and CDR2 is SMNVEV (reference sequence). The CDR3 is 15 amino acids. Trimming cost V 3 bases and J 3 bases, with 12 bases left between them.

The genes are TRBV24-1 and TRBJ2-2; no clear D. Trimming left V 8 bases short and J 4 bases short, with 10 bases between. In germline, CDR1 is KGHDR, CDR2 SFDVKD. The CDR3 spans 13 residues. The CDR3 is CATMAPVTGELFF. The CDR3 nucleotides read TGTGCCACCATGGCCCCTGTCACCGGGGAGCTGTTTTTT.

This chain joins TRBV5-8 and TRBJ2-7; 9 nucleotides align to TRBD1. Germline V CDR1 and CDR2: SGHTS, YDEGEE. The CDR3 is 15 residues long. Trimming removed 2 bases from V and 5 bases from J; junction bases left unmatched: 8. The CDR3 nucleotides are TGTGCCAGCAGCTTACCAGGGACAGGGTCCCACGAGCAGTACTTC. It yields the protein CASSLPGTGSHEQYF. The whole variable domain, filled in from reference TRBV5-8 and TRBJ2-7, reads EAGVTQSPTHLIKTRGQQATLRCSPISGHTSVYWYQQALGLGLQFLLWYDEGEERNRGNFPPRFSGRQFPNYSSELNVNALELEDSALYLCASSLPGTGSHEQYFGPGTRLTVT.

On this clone: Compared with germline, one end of the junction differs, possibly owing to a read error. This chain links TRBV2 with TRBJ2-7; D gene unclear. CDR1 and CDR2 from the germline V gene are SNHLY and FYNNEI. The CDR3 is made up of 12 amino acids. CDR3 bases: TGTGCCAGCAGCGAAGGAGTCTCCGTGCAGTACTTC. Residues: CASSEGVSVQYF.

The chain employs TRBV11-3 and TRBJ1-5; TRBD1 is a possible D gene (5 bases). Trimming stripped 5 bases from V and 3 bases from J, with 14 bases between. The CDR3 covers 15 residues. Germline values: CDR1 SGHNT, CDR2 YENEEA. Here the CDR3 DNA reads TGTGCCAGCAGCAAGAGAGACAGTGTCAATCAGCCCCAGCATTTT. Translating it yields CASSKRDSVNQPQHF.